This T cell receptor (beta chain) emerged from a study of blood T cell repertoires in COVID-19. Sequencing used immunoSEQ multiplex PCR; TCRdb keeps in-frame clones, though not all of them. The sample consists of about 310,000 clones, 75% to 90% of them appearing once. V lost 8 bases to trimming and J lost 7 bases, with 17 bases between them. Germline V gives CDR1 MNHEY, CDR2 SVGAGI. This CDR3 has 13 amino acids. What the recovered Cohort 3 donors had was two negative PCRs, clearance, or symptom resolution. V usage is TRBV6-5 and J usage is TRBJ1-2; D unresolved. Sequencing used PBMCs or T cells enriched from blood (not recorded which). This TCR derives from a man aged 55 to 70 who had recovered from COVID-19. CDR3 protein: CASRMDLSRGYTF. Here the CDR3 DNA reads TGTGCCAGCCGAATGGACTTATCGCGTGGCTACACCTTC.